The 22 T cell receptor beta chains presented below share a single source sample, sequenced in a study of blood T cell repertoires in COVID-19 (dated by TCRdb to about 2020). The library was built by means of the immunoSEQ multiplex PCR assay. Held by TCRdb, this immuneACCESS table contains in-frame sequences only and omits some clones. Under half of the omission traces to an unresolved V gene where checked; the cause of the rest is unknown. The sample records 200,000 to 250,000 clones, around 86% of which are singletons. The biggest ten clones account for over 6% of the sample. Sequencing was carried out using peripheral blood. The source of these receptors is a woman aged 70 to 79 with active or convalescent COVID-19.

The V and J genes are TRBV14 and TRBJ2-5; 8 bases agree with TRBD2. Germline values: CDR1 SGHDN, CDR2 FVKESK. After removal of 0 bases from V and 1 base from J, the junction contained 7 bases not matched to a gene. CDR3 length: 17 residues. The CDR3: CASSQDDSGDFQETQYF. CDR3 nucleotide sequence: TGTGCCAGCAGCCAAGATGATAGCGGGGACTTCCAAGAGACCCAGTACTTC. The full variable domain, rest sourced from reference TRBV14 and TRBJ2-5, is EAGVTQFPSHSVIEKGQTVTLRCDPISGHDNLYWYRRVMGKEIKFLLHFVKESKQDESGMPNNRFLAERTGGTYSTLKVQPAELEDSGVYFCASSQDDSGDFQETQYFGPGTRLLVL.

The chain couples TRBV2 to TRBJ2-2; D gene uncertain. Germline V gene data show CDR1 as SNHLY and CDR2 as FYNNEI. Trimming took off 4 bases at V and 1 base at J, with 16 bases between the two ends. There are 17 residues in the CDR3. This CDR3 is CASSALSASRNTGELFF. The CDR3 DNA reads TGTGCCAGCAGTGCTCTAAGCGCTTCTAGGAACACCGGGGAGCTGTTTTTT.

The chain couples TRBV3-1 (or the pseudogene TRBV3-2) to TRBJ2-3; 8 bases map to TRBD2. Germline V lookup: CDR1 LGHDT, CDR2 YNNKEL (reference sequence). This CDR3 comprises 16 residues. V lost 4 bases, J lost 3 bases, and 9 bases stayed unmatched. The CDR3 region is CASSLRRGVRTDTQYF. As DNA, the CDR3 is TGTGCCAGCAGCCTAAGGCGGGGGGTACGTACAGATACGCAGTATTTT.

The DNA of the CDR3 is TGTGCCAGCAGCTTATCGCGACAGGGGAGCTCACCCCTCCACTTT. Translating gives CASSLSRQGSSPLHF. This chain uses TRBV7-9 with TRBJ1-6; 8 bases are shared with TRBD1. CDR1 is SEHNR, CDR2 FQNEAQ, per germline (reference sequence). J lost 10 bases, V lost 2 bases, and 7 bases had no gene match. The CDR3 totals 15 residues.

The V and J genes are TRBV19 and TRBJ2-1; possibly TRBD2 for D (6 bases). CDR3 length: 15 residues. Germline V gene sequence: CDR1 LNHDA, CDR2 SQIVND (reference sequence). Trimming left V 5 bases short and J 4 bases short, with 15 bases between. CDR3 residues: CASSDGTGVYNEQFF. DNA of the CDR3: TGTGCCAGTAGTGACGGGACTGGGGTTTACAATGAGCAGTTCTTC. Using reference TRBV19 and TRBJ2-1 for the parts outside the CDR3, the full variable domain is DGGITQSPKYLFRKEGQNVTLSCEQNLNHDAMYWYRQDPGQGLRLIYYSQIVNDFQKGDIAEGYSVSREKKESFPLTVTSAQKNPTAFYLCASSDGTGVYNEQFFGPGTRLTVL.

The rearrangement links TRBV7-2 to TRBJ2-1; D uncertain. V lost 0 bases and J 7 bases, leaving 16 bases between the germline ends. Germline V CDR1 and CDR2: SGHTA, FQGNSA. This CDR3 spans 16 amino acids. Here the CDR3 reads CASSLARGRVNNEQFF. The CDR3 DNA reads as TGTGCCAGCAGCTTAGCGCGCGGTAGAGTGAATAATGAGCAGTTCTTC.

The rearrangement uses TRBV7-9 and TRBJ1-4, with D unresolved. V shed 6 bases and J shed 0 bases, with 11 bases lying between them. The CDR3 is 15 amino acids. Germline lookup yields CDR1 SEHNR and CDR2 FQNEAQ (reference sequence). CDR3 in DNA: TGTGCCAGCAGTTTTTCTGACACAACTAATGAAAAACTGTTTTTT. Residues: CASSFSDTTNEKLFF.

This clone was seen a single time. The chain has TRBV20-1 and TRBJ1-1; the D gene is possibly TRBD1 (5 bases). The CDR3 has 14 amino acids. Deletions cut 3 bases from V and 4 bases from J, with 15 bases between. Looked up from germline, CDR1 is DFQATT and CDR2 is SNEGSKA (reference sequence). The CDR3 here is CSASGLAGGTEAFF. The CDR3 coding sequence is TGCAGTGCTAGTGGCCTCGCGGGGGGCACTGAAGCTTTCTTT.

The chain uses TRBV18 and TRBJ2-7; possible D gene TRBD2, 6 bases. This CDR3 has 13 amino acids. Between the trimmed V and J ends, which lost 5 bases and 7 bases, there was a span of 15 bases. Germline lookup yields CDR1 KGHSH and CDR2 LQKENI. The DNA for the CDR3 is TGTGCCAGCTCAACCGGCGGGGCAAGGGAGCAGTACTTC. Its translation: CASSTGGAREQYF.

The chain couples TRBV10-1 to TRBJ2-7; a weak D match, TRBD2 (6 bases). The CDR3 contains 15 residues. With 3 bases removed from V and 9 bases from J, the gap between germline ends came to 21 bases. Per germline, CDR1 WNHNN and CDR2 SYGVQD (reference sequence). The CDR3 spells CASSDPNGGKQGQYF. CDR3 DNA sequence: TGCGCCAGCAGTGACCCAAATGGAGGGAAGCAGGGGCAGTACTTC.

J is TRBJ2-7 and V is TRBV5-1; no firm D call. This CDR3 is 14 amino acids long. The V and J ends lost 1 base and 0 bases respectively, with 8 bases between them. Germline lookup yields CDR1 SGHRS and CDR2 YFSETQ. The DNA for the CDR3 is TGCGCCAGCAGCTTGCTCGGTGCCTCCTACGAGCAGTACTTC. It codes for CASSLLGASYEQYF.

V is TRBV7-2 and J is TRBJ1-1, with 7 bases that match TRBD1. The ends lost 2 bases at V and 4 bases at J; junction bases unmatched: 7. This CDR3 is built from 15 residues. CDR1 SGHTA and CDR2 FQGNSA come from the germline V gene. CDR3 in amino acids: CASSLQGEVVTEAFF. The CDR3 DNA is TGTGCCAGCAGCTTACAGGGGGAGGTGGTCACTGAAGCTTTCTTT.

This chain uses TRBV7-7 with TRBJ2-3; TRBD1 might be the D (6 bases). This CDR3 comprises 14 residues. The V end lost 1 base, the J end lost 2 bases, and 7 bases lay between the germline ends. CDR1 is SSHAT and CDR2 is FNYEAQ in the germline V gene (reference sequence). CDR3 loop: CASSLGTDTDTQYF. CDR3 coding DNA: TGTGCCAGCAGCTTAGGGACAGACACAGATACGCAGTATTTT.

This chain uses TRBV6-5 with TRBJ1-1; D may be TRBD1 (5 bases). Germline V gene data show CDR1 as MNHEY and CDR2 as SVGAGI. V lost 2 bases and J 6 bases, leaving 10 bases between the germline ends. This CDR3 spans 13 amino acids. CDR3 in DNA: TGTGCCAGCAGTTACAGGGGCGAGCCTGAAGCTTTCTTT. This translates into CASSYRGEPEAFF.

The chain recombines TRBV9 with TRBJ2-5; D might be TRBD1 (5 bases). The V gene's germline CDR1 is SGDLS and CDR2 YYNGEE. Trimming removed 0 bases from V and 1 base from J, with 7 bases in between. This CDR3 region has 14 residues. For the CDR3, the DNA is TGTGCCAGCAGCGTAGCCAGGGCCCAAGAGACCCAGTACTTC. Its protein product is CASSVARAQETQYF. Combining the CDR3 with reference TRBV9 and TRBJ2-5 gives the whole variable domain DSGVTQTPKHLITATGQRVTLRCSPRSGDLSVYWYQQSLDQGLQFLIQYYNGEERAKGNILERFSAQQFPDLHSELNLSSLELGDSALYFCASSVARAQETQYFGPGTRLLVL.

The V call is TRBV5-1, the J call TRBJ2-7, with 9 bases identical to TRBD1. V dropped 4 bases and J dropped 6; count of bases not matched to a gene: 8. This CDR3 region has 14 residues. Germline V gives CDR1 SGHRS, CDR2 YFSETQ. As DNA, the CDR3 is TGCGCCAGCAGCCCCCGGACAGGGGATTTCGAGCAGTACTTC. This encodes CASSPRTGDFEQYF.

The rearrangement links TRBV19 to TRBJ2-3; 11 positions agree with TRBD2. Germline V gives CDR1 LNHDA, CDR2 SQIVND (reference sequence). V was clipped by 5 bases and J by 0 bases; unmatched bases: 13. This CDR3 comprises 19 residues. The CDR3 loop reads CASSGQLAGGHPSTDTQYF. The CDR3 DNA reads TGTGCCAGTAGTGGACAGCTAGCGGGGGGACACCCTAGCACAGATACGCAGTATTTT.

The rearrangement joins TRBV9 to TRBJ1-3, with D possibly being TRBD1 (6 bases). This CDR3 comprises 15 residues. Trimming shortened V by 5 bases and J by 0 bases, and 12 bases separated the two germline ends. In germline, CDR1 is SGDLS, CDR2 YYNGEE. CDR3 sequence (DNA): TGTGCCAGCAGTCGAGAGGGGGTCTCTGGAAACACCATATATTTT. Its translation: CASSREGVSGNTIYF.

Worth noting for this clone: Germline is not matched at one junction end, which may reflect a read error. The chain links TRBV10-2 to TRBJ2-5, with 12 bases lining up with TRBD2. The CDR3 is made up of 16 amino acids. Germline assignment: CDR1 WSHSY and CDR2 SAAADI. The CDR3 protein is CAGSESSGGALETQYF. The CDR3 coding sequence is TGCGCCGGCAGTGAGTCTAGCGGGGGGGCCCTGGAGACCCAGTACTTC.

The chain recombines TRBV11-3 with TRBJ2-3, with D perhaps matching TRBD1 (6 bases). The CDR3 has 16 amino acids. Germline V lookup: CDR1 SGHNT, CDR2 YENEEA. V shed 1 base and J shed 2 bases, with 13 bases lying between them. CDR3 in amino acids: CASSLGRDTFTDTQYF. The DNA of the CDR3 is TGTGCCAGCAGCTTAGGCCGGGACACATTCACAGATACGCAGTATTTT.

This rearrangement joins TRBV28 to TRBJ1-1, with no clear D. Trimming took off 4 bases at V and 11 bases at J, with 14 bases between the two ends. This CDR3 region has 12 residues. Germline V CDR1 and CDR2: MDHEN, SYDVKM. The CDR3 DNA sequence: TGTGCCAGCAGTTCAGCGAACTCTAGGGCTTTCTTT. This encodes CASSSANSRAFF.

As for this clone: Other DNA sequences of this sample code for an identical CDR3. This chain joins TRBV29-1 and TRBJ1-2; D call uncertain. V was pared by 0 bases and J by 1 base, with 3 bases between. The germline CDR1 and CDR2 sequences are SQVTM and ANQGSEA. The CDR3 extends over 12 amino acids. The CDR3 protein is CSVEEHNYGYTF. The CDR3 region has the DNA TGCAGCGTTGAAGAACATAACTATGGCTACACCTTC.